This entry is about one TCR beta chain. The sample is drawn from a study of blood T cell repertoires in COVID-19. Study summary: Sample material is recorded as cDNA or gDNA derived from T cells, B-cell-depleted T cells, or PBMCs.

Germline V gene data show CDR1 as LGHNA and CDR2 as YNFKEQ. Between the trimmed V and J ends, which lost 0 bases and 3 bases, there was a span of 12 bases. There are 16 residues in the CDR3. In the authors' workflow: Using reference gene primer amplification, nucleated cell counts were estimated. The assay was immunoSEQ multiplex PCR, and TCRdb's table has in-frame clones only and misses some. Clonal size and the V and J genes are those of that table, whereas D and trimming came from the DNA. Here the sample spans about 250,000 clones, about 83% being singletons. This receptor was taken from a man older than 75 with acute or convalescent COVID-19. Sequenced input: peripheral blood. The chain uses TRBV4-2 and TRBJ2-1; D gene uncertain. In DNA form, the CDR3 reads TGTGCCAGCAGCCAAGAGTTCGCGACAATCTACAATGAGCAGTTCTTC. Its protein product is CASSQEFATIYNEQFF.